The present T cell receptor beta chain was sequenced within a study of a mutant IDH1 vaccine in newly diagnosed glioma. Findings and limits, study-wide: It seemed that pseudoprogression was not linked to changes in the top peripheral T cell clonotypes.

CDR3 length: 14 amino acids. Germline V CDR1 and CDR2: SNHLY, FYNNEI. V lost 4 bases and J lost 4, with 13 bases in between. The protocol was immunoSEQ multiplex PCR, while the TCRdb copy is restricted to in-frame clones and leaves out a portion. The sample has 50,000 or so clones; roughly 90% are singletons. Specified time point: baseline, week 1 (first vaccination visit). Treatment specified: pre-vaccination baseline after standard-of-care therapy. Relative to its sample, this clone is medium-sized. Its antigen is as yet unknown. The chain links TRBV2 to TRBJ1-2; D gene ambiguous. The material was PBMCs, obtained from a glioma patient treated with radiotherapy, temozolomide or both. The sequence derives from a man aged 35 to 55 with glioma. The CDR3 coding sequence is TGTGCCAGCAGTGGCCACGCTCTTAGCTATGGCTACACCTTC. Protein sequence: CASSGHALSYGYTF.